One sample yielded the 23 T cell receptor beta chains listed below, sequenced in a study of blood T cell repertoires in COVID-19. The assay was immunoSEQ multiplex PCR, and TCRdb's table has in-frame clones only and misses some. The sample holds about 190,000 clones, approximately 80% seen once. Sequencing was carried out using PBMCs or T cells enriched from blood (not recorded which). Every receptor here comes from a woman aged 45-65 years who had recovered from COVID-19.

This clone was seen only a few times. V is TRBV27 and J is TRBJ1-1; possible D gene TRBD1, 6 bases. The CDR3 has 14 residues. Germline CDR1 MNHEY, CDR2 SMNVEV (reference sequence). Trimming took 5 bases from V and 5 from J, leaving 15 bases between them. DNA for the CDR3: TGTGCCAGCAGTCCTTACCCGACAGGTACTGAAGCTTTCTTT. Encoded protein: CASSPYPTGTEAFF.

The chain uses TRBV11-2 and TRBJ1-3; 10 bases line up with TRBD1. Germline V lookup: CDR1 SGHAT, CDR2 FQNNGV. The CDR3 has 14 residues. V was clipped by 4 bases and J by 6 bases; unmatched bases: 3. The CDR3 loop reads CASSWDRGTNTIYF. The CDR3 coding sequence is TGTGCCAGCAGCTGGGACAGGGGAACAAACACCATATATTTT. The variable domain in full, completed from reference TRBV11-2 and TRBJ1-3, reads EAGVAQSPRYKIIEKRQSVAFWCNPISGHATLYWYQQILGQGPKLLIQFQNNGVVDDSQLPKDRFSAERLKGVDSTLKIQPAKLEDSAVYLCASSWDRGTNTIYFGEGSWLTVV.

This clone came up a few times. The chain combines TRBV3-1 (or the pseudogene TRBV3-2) with TRBJ1-4; D uncertain. This CDR3 is built from 17 residues. V shed 4 bases and J shed 0 bases, with 15 bases lying between them. Germline CDR1 is LGHDT and CDR2 is YNNKEL (reference sequence). CDR3 region: CASSLSAGRTTNEKLFF. As DNA, the CDR3 is TGTGCCAGCAGCCTTTCCGCCGGGAGAACAACTAATGAAAAACTGTTTTTT.

The chain couples TRBV28 to TRBJ1-5; D unclear. The CDR3 is 16 residues long. Germline loops: CDR1 MDHEN, CDR2 SYDVKM. V dropped 5 bases and J dropped 4 bases, with 18 bases sitting between them. CDR3: CASSPSGRAPNQPQHF. DNA for the CDR3: TGTGCCAGCAGTCCTAGTGGGAGGGCGCCGAATCAGCCCCAGCATTTT. Full variable domain (remainder filled in from reference TRBV28 and TRBJ1-5): DVKVTQSSRYLVKRTGEKVFLECVQDMDHENMFWYRQDPGLGLRLIYFSYDVKMKEKGDIPEGYSVSREKKERFSLILESASTNQTSMYLCASSPSGRAPNQPQHFGDGTRLSIL.

This clone was detected once. CDR3 region: CASSLEAGLEQYF. As DNA, the CDR3 is TGCGCCAGCAGCTTGGAGGCGGGGCTCGAGCAGTACTTC. V is TRBV5-1 and J is TRBJ2-7, with a tentative D call TRBD2 (6 bases). Germline CDR1 is SGHRS and CDR2 is YFSETQ. V was shortened by 0 bases and J by 6 bases, with 10 bases between the two germline ends. This CDR3 has 13 amino acids.

As to this clone: The junction differs from germline at one of its ends, possibly a read error. The CDR3 loop reads CASSLVLVTHSSKYGYTF. The CDR3 DNA sequence: TGCGCCAGCAGCTTGGTATTGGTGACACACTCGTCTAAATATGGCTACACCTTC. J is TRBJ1-2 and V is TRBV5-1; D is uncertain. Germline values: CDR1 SGHRS, CDR2 YFSETQ. This CDR3 comprises 18 residues.

The gene calls are TRBV6-2 or TRBV6-3 and TRBJ1-2; 8 bases match TRBD1. CDR1 is MNHEY, CDR2 SVGEGT, per germline. The CDR3 covers 15 residues. The J segment lost 8 bases and the V segment lost 4 bases, leaving 12 bases of the junction unmatched. The CDR3 spells CASSSDRAAHLGYTF. The CDR3, as DNA: TGTGCCAGCAGTTCGGACAGGGCCGCCCATCTCGGCTACACCTTC.

The chain carries TRBV2 and TRBJ1-1, with unresolved D. V was pared by 7 bases and J by 3 bases, with 12 bases between. The CDR3 runs to 13 residues. Germline V gene lookup returns CDR1 SNHLY and CDR2 FYNNEI. The CDR3 loop reads CASKRPGDTEAFF. The CDR3 DNA is TGTGCCAGCAAGAGGCCCGGGGACACTGAAGCTTTCTTT. Based on the CDR3 plus reference TRBV2 and TRBJ1-1, the full variable domain is EPEVTQTPSHQVTQMGQEVILRCVPISNHLYFYWYRQILGQKVEFLVSFYNNEISEKSEIFDDQFSVERPDGSNFTLKIRSTKLEDSAMYFCASKRPGDTEAFFGQGTRLTVV.

The chain couples TRBV6-5 to TRBJ2-2, with D possibly TRBD1 on 6 matching bases. CDR3 length: 13 amino acids. Trimming stripped 5 bases from V and 8 bases from J, with 12 bases between. From germline, CDR1 is MNHEY and CDR2 SVGAGI. The CDR3 bases are TGTGCCAGCAGTAGACCCGGGACAGGGGAGCTGTTTTTT. This translates into CASSRPGTGELFF.

This clone was counted a few times. The chain employs TRBV19 and TRBJ2-1; perhaps TRBD2 as D (7 bases). Trimming took off 2 bases at V and 10 bases at J, with 18 bases between the two ends. The CDR3 length is 15 residues. Germline loops: CDR1 LNHDA, CDR2 SQIVND (reference sequence). CDR3 amino acids: CASSIRRGPNLEQFF. CDR3 sequence (DNA): TGTGCCAGTAGTATACGGCGGGGGCCTAACTTGGAGCAGTTCTTC.

The chain recombines TRBV6-5 with TRBJ2-2; the D gene is possibly TRBD1 (6 bases). Between the trimmed V and J ends, which lost 2 bases and 2 bases, there was a span of 9 bases. Germline-derived CDR1 and CDR2 are MNHEY and SVGAGI. The CDR3 contains 15 residues. The DNA of the CDR3 is TGTGCCAGCAGTTACAGGGGGACCAACACCGGGGAGCTGTTTTTT. Translation gives CASSYRGTNTGELFF.

This chain links TRBV19 with TRBJ2-1; 8 nucleotides align to TRBD1. The V gene end was trimmed by 5 bases and the J gene end by 4 bases; junction bases not matched to a gene: 7. Germline CDR1 reads LNHDA; CDR2 reads SQIVND (reference sequence). The CDR3 runs 15 residues. The CDR3 here is CASSPGGQLYNEQFF. The CDR3 nucleotides are TGTGCCAGTAGTCCAGGGGGCCAACTTTACAATGAGCAGTTCTTC. Together with reference TRBV19 and TRBJ2-1, the CDR3 gives the full variable domain: DGGITQSPKYLFRKEGQNVTLSCEQNLNHDAMYWYRQDPGQGLRLIYYSQIVNDFQKGDIAEGYSVSREKKESFPLTVTSAQKNPTAFYLCASSPGGQLYNEQFFGPGTRLTVL.

The CDR3 nucleotides are TGTGCCAGCAGTTTATCTTTTCGGGACAGGGGCCCCTACGAGCAGTACTTC. Encoded protein: CASSLSFRDRGPYEQYF. The chain couples TRBV27 to TRBJ2-7; 10 nucleotides agree with TRBD1. The CDR3 length is 17 residues. V trimming: 0 bases; J trimming: 2 bases; junction bases outside the gene matches: 7. Germline lookup yields CDR1 MNHEY and CDR2 SMNVEV (reference sequence).

This clone was observed a single time. The gene calls are TRBV7-9 and TRBJ1-2; a possible D gene is TRBD1 (6 bases). The germline CDR1 and CDR2 sequences are SEHNR and FQNEAQ (reference sequence). This CDR3 is 14 amino acids long. With 5 bases removed from V and 6 bases from J, the gap between germline ends came to 16 bases. The CDR3 DNA reads as TGTGCCAGCAGCCGAACGACAGGCGATGATGGCTACACCTTC. The encoded protein is CASSRTTGDDGYTF.

This clone showed up just a few times. The chain has TRBV7-3 and TRBJ2-1; D is possibly TRBD2 (6 bases). Trimming left V 5 bases short and J 10 bases short, with 15 bases between. Germline CDR1 and CDR2: SGHTA and FQGTGA. The CDR3 loop spans 13 amino acids. The CDR3 is CASSQTGEREQFF. The CDR3 nucleotides read TGTGCCAGCAGCCAAACGGGGGAGAGGGAGCAGTTCTTC.

This clone turned up a few times. The J gene is TRBJ1-3, the V gene TRBV10-3; no reliable D call. In germline, CDR1 is ENHRY, CDR2 SYGVKD. The CDR3 extends over 15 amino acids. Trimming took 7 bases from V and 0 from J, leaving 13 bases between them. The CDR3 sequence is CAITPDTISGNTIYF. CDR3 nucleotides: TGTGCCATCACTCCCGACACCATCTCTGGAAACACCATATATTTT.

The V call is TRBV7-9, the J call TRBJ2-1; 10 bases line up with TRBD2. Germline V gene data show CDR1 as SEHNR and CDR2 as FQNEAQ (reference sequence). There are 16 residues in the CDR3. Trimming took 5 bases from V and 8 from J; bases not matched to a gene: 12. For the CDR3, the DNA is TGTGCCAGCAGCCCCAATTTACAGCGGGAGGGCCATGAGCAGTTCTTC. Its protein is CASSPNLQREGHEQFF.

Written as DNA, the CDR3 is TGTGCCAGCAGCTTGCCCCGGGCTAGCGGGAGGGATACGCAGTATTTT. This codes for CASSLPRASGRDTQYF. The chain links TRBV7-9 to TRBJ2-3, with 11 bases lining up with TRBD2. The CDR3 runs to 16 residues. Trimming removed 3 bases from V and 6 bases from J; junction bases left unmatched: 8. The germline V gene encodes CDR1 SEHNR and CDR2 FQNEAQ (reference sequence).

This clone was detected only a few times. The chain carries TRBV27 and TRBJ1-5; weak D call: TRBD1 (6 bases). This CDR3 has 14 residues. The germline V gene encodes CDR1 MNHEY and CDR2 SMNVEV (reference sequence). V was pared by 4 bases and J by 3 bases, with 10 bases between. CDR3 in DNA: TGTGCCAGCAGTTCCGGACAGTTCAATCAGCCCCAGCATTTT. It codes for CASSSGQFNQPQHF.

The CDR3 coding sequence is TGTGCCAGCAGGCCAGGACAGGGGAGAGAGACCCAGTACTTC. Translating gives CASRPGQGRETQYF. This chain uses TRBV28 with TRBJ2-5; 9 bases are shared with TRBD1. V dropped 6 bases and J dropped 4; count of bases not matched to a gene: 6. The CDR3 is 14 residues long. CDR1 and CDR2 from the germline V gene are MDHEN and SYDVKM. Looking up the rest from reference TRBV28 and TRBJ2-5 gives the full variable domain: DVKVTQSSRYLVKRTGEKVFLECVQDMDHENMFWYRQDPGLGLRLIYFSYDVKMKEKGDIPEGYSVSREKKERFSLILESASTNQTSMYLCASRPGQGRETQYFGPGTRLLVL.

This chain connects TRBV7-2 to TRBJ2-7, with 7 bases that match TRBD1. The length of the CDR3 is 15 residues. From germline, CDR1 is SGHTA and CDR2 FQGNSA. Trimming cost V 2 bases and J 2 bases; bases outside gene matches: 6. This CDR3 is CASSLRIQGPYEQYF. Here the CDR3 DNA reads TGTGCCAGCAGCTTAAGAATACAGGGGCCCTACGAGCAGTACTTC.

This chain connects TRBV5-1 to TRBJ2-7; the match to TRBD2 covers 8 bases. J gave up 0 bases and V 1 base, and 6 bases lay outside the gene matches. This CDR3 is built from 16 residues. Germline loops: CDR1 SGHRS, CDR2 YFSETQ. The chain's CDR3 is CASSLPPGGASYEQYF. The CDR3 region has the DNA TGCGCCAGCAGCTTGCCCCCGGGAGGGGCCTCCTACGAGCAGTACTTC. Using reference TRBV5-1 and TRBJ2-7 for the parts outside the CDR3, the full variable domain is KAGVTQTPRYLIKTRGQQVTLSCSPISGHRSVSWYQQTPGQGLQFLFEYFSETQRNKGNFPGRFSGRQFSNSRSEMNVSTLELGDSALYLCASSLPPGGASYEQYFGPGTRLTVT.

This chain joins TRBV11-2 and TRBJ1-4, with D possibly being TRBD1 (5 bases). The CDR3 consists of 14 residues. In germline, CDR1 is SGHAT, CDR2 FQNNGV. V gave up 1 base and J gave up 5 bases, with 8 bases separating them. CDR3 sequence: CASSLGQPNEKLFF. CDR3 DNA sequence: TGTGCCAGCAGCTTAGGACAGCCGAATGAAAAACTGTTTTTT.